The 8 T cell receptor beta chains reported below all come from one sample, sequenced in a study of blood T cells in healthy people across ages. PCR was performed a second time for about 6 to 12 cycles using a sample-barcoded 5' primer and a J-beta primer mix. Using its own MiXCR run on the 5' RACE reads, TCRdb lists one record per CDR3 protein. The data contain more than 750,000 distinct CDR3 sequences, roughly 29% of them singletons. These data are also associated with another study on T cells of mothers and their children.

The specimen was blood. The receptor source for this set is a woman between 40 and 50 years old in good health.

The genes are TRBV5-5 and TRBJ2-7; D may correspond to TRBD1 or TRBD2 (5 bases each). The assigned J gene may be wrong: the sequence end matches TRBJ2-5 better. This CDR3 is 14 amino acids long. Germline-derived CDR1 and CDR2 are SGHKS and YYEKEE (reference sequence). The chain's CDR3 is CASSPGALGETQYF. As DNA, the CDR3 is TGTGCCAGCAGCCCCGGGGCGCTCGGGGAGACCCAGTACTTC.

The chain joins TRBV27 to TRBJ1-5; 10 nucleotides align to TRBD1. With 1 base clipped from V and 6 bases from J, the junction kept 6 bases outside the gene matches. The CDR3 totals 16 residues. Germline values: CDR1 MNHEY, CDR2 SMNVEV (reference sequence). CDR3 in amino acids: CASSLYGTGVSQPQHF. The CDR3 DNA reads TGTGCCAGCAGTTTATACGGGACAGGGGTCAGTCAGCCCCAGCATTTT.

V and J are TRBV5-1 and TRBJ2-7; the D gene is possibly TRBD2 (6 bases). Germline-derived CDR1 and CDR2 are SGHRS and YFSETQ. V was shortened by 0 bases and J by 3 bases, with 10 bases between the two germline ends. The CDR3 covers 14 residues. The CDR3 reads CASSLDWEDYEQYF. CDR3 sequence (DNA): TGCGCCAGCAGCTTGGATTGGGAGGACTACGAGCAGTACTTC.

V and J are TRBV3-1 and TRBJ1-1; D is undetermined. Trimming pared 3 bases from V and 7 bases from J, leaving 18 bases between. The CDR3 is made up of 15 amino acids. Germline-derived CDR1 and CDR2 are LGHDT and YNNKEL (reference sequence). As DNA, the CDR3 is TGTGCCAGCAGCCACCCCTATGTAGGGCGGAGTGAAGCTTTCTTT. Translated, it gives CASSHPYVGRSEAFF. The variable domain in full, completed from reference TRBV3-1 and TRBJ1-1, reads DTAVSQTPKYLVTQMGNDKSIKCEQNLGHDTMYWYKQDSKKFLKIMFSYNNKELIINETVPNRFSPKSPDKAHLNLHINSLELGDSAVYFCASSHPYVGRSEAFFGQGTRLTVV.

This clonotype came up a few times. This chain links TRBV6-4 with TRBJ2-3; D unclear. V was cut by 0 bases and J by 3 bases, with 13 bases left in between. The CDR3 length is 16 residues. Germline loops: CDR1 MRHNA, CDR2 SNTAGT. CDR3 loop: CASSDSPDPLTDTQYF. In DNA form, the CDR3 reads TGTGCCAGCAGTGACTCCCCCGATCCACTTACAGATACGCAGTATTTT.

This clonotype turned up a few times. J is TRBJ2-1 and V is TRBV12-3 or TRBV12-4; TRBD1 matches 7 bases. The CDR3 length is 13 residues. The junction had 9 bases not matched to a gene; V was cut back by 6 bases and J by 10 bases. CDR3 loop: CASSPGQAHEQFF. CDR3 bases: TGTGCCAGCAGCCCCGGACAGGCCCACGAGCAGTTCTTC.

To note about this clonotype: A clone one base away is much larger, so this may be a read error. The chain links TRBV6-6 to TRBJ1-2; D unresolved. The V gene's germline CDR1 is MNHNY and CDR2 SVGAGI (reference sequence). CDR3 length: 12 amino acids. V dropped 8 bases and J dropped 6 bases, with 13 bases sitting between them. This CDR3 reads CASQSYGDGYTF. The CDR3 DNA reads TGTGCCAGCCAATCATACGGGGATGGCTACACCTTC.

V gene TRBV24-1 combines with J gene TRBJ2-2; D possibly matches TRBD1 or TRBD2 (6 bases each). Trimming took 1 base from V and 3 from J, leaving 11 bases between them. The CDR3 is 16 residues long. Germline assignment: CDR1 KGHDR and CDR2 SFDVKD. The CDR3 region is CATSDLKRGDTGELFF. The CDR3 region has the DNA TGTGCCACCAGTGATTTAAAGAGGGGGGACACCGGGGAGCTGTTTTTT.